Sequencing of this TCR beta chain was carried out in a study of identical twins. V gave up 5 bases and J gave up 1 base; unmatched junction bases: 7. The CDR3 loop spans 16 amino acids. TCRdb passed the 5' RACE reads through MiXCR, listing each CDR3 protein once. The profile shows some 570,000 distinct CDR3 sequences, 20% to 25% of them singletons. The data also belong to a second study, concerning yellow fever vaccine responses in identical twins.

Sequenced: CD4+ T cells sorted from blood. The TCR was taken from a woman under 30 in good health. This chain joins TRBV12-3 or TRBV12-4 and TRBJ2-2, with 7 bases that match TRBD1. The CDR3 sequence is CASSPGQALNTGELFF. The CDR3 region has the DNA TGTGCCAGCAGTCCAGGACAGGCCCTGAACACCGGGGAGCTGTTTTTT.